This entry lists 6 T cell receptor beta chains sequenced from one sample in a study of blood T cell repertoires in COVID-19. Repertoires were generated with immunoSEQ multiplex PCR, while TCRdb's copy carries only in-frame clones and drops some. Of 100,000 to 150,000 clones listed, around 89% are singletons. The sequenced sample consisted of peripheral blood. Source of these receptors: a man aged 50-60 years with active or convalescent COVID-19.

The rearrangement uses TRBV3-1 (or the pseudogene TRBV3-2) and TRBJ2-3; 8 bases are shared with TRBD2. Germline V gene lookup returns CDR1 LGHDT and CDR2 YNNKEL (reference sequence). This CDR3 region has 15 residues. Trimming at V came to 6 bases and at J to 4 bases, leaving 9 bases not matched to a gene. The CDR3 reads CASSLAGTGSDTQYF. The CDR3 DNA follows: TGTGCCAGCAGTTTAGCGGGAACGGGGTCAGATACGCAGTATTTT.

The rearrangement links TRBV3-1 (or the pseudogene TRBV3-2) to TRBJ1-6, with D perhaps TRBD1 (6 bases). Trimming shortened V by 0 bases and J by 10 bases, and 10 bases separated the two germline ends. CDR1 is LGHDT, CDR2 YNNKEL, per germline (reference sequence). This CDR3 is built from 14 residues. The CDR3 DNA reads as TGTGCCAGCAGCCAAGATGACAGGAGATCACCCCTCCACTTT. Translating gives CASSQDDRRSPLHF.

This chain's CDR3 is CASSFDRNEKLFF. CDR3 bases: TGTGCCAGCAGCTTCGACAGGAATGAAAAACTGTTTTTT. This rearrangement joins TRBV13 to TRBJ1-4; D perhaps matches TRBD1 (6 bases). The CDR3 is 13 residues long. Germline V gene lookup returns CDR1 PRHDT and CDR2 FYEKMQ (reference sequence). V lost 3 bases, J lost 5 bases, and 7 bases lay in between.

The V call is TRBV7-6, the J call TRBJ2-7, with D hard to call. The V and J ends lost 4 bases and 9 bases respectively, with 13 bases between them. Germline CDR1 and CDR2: SGHVS and FNYEAQ. This CDR3 region has 12 residues. The CDR3 is CASSSPPTGQYF. Here the CDR3 DNA reads TGTGCCAGCAGCTCCCCCCCTACTGGGCAGTACTTC.

The rearrangement joins TRBV10-3 to TRBJ1-4; weak D call: TRBD1 (5 bases). Germline V lookup: CDR1 ENHRY, CDR2 SYGVKD. The germline V and J ends were trimmed by 10 bases and 3 bases, with 12 bases remaining between them. The CDR3 covers 13 residues. CDR3 amino acids: CATGGGPNEKLFF. As DNA, the CDR3 is TGTGCCACCGGGGGAGGGCCTAATGAAAAACTGTTTTTT.

The chain links TRBV6-1 to TRBJ1-5; tentatively, D is TRBD1 (6 bases). This CDR3 is 17 amino acids long. V was pared by 0 bases and J by 4 bases, with 16 bases between. CDR1 is MNHNS, CDR2 SASEGT, per germline. CDR3 residues: CASSEAYRSQGNQPQHF. For the CDR3, the DNA is TGTGCCAGCAGTGAAGCGTATCGGTCCCAGGGGAATCAGCCCCAGCATTTT.